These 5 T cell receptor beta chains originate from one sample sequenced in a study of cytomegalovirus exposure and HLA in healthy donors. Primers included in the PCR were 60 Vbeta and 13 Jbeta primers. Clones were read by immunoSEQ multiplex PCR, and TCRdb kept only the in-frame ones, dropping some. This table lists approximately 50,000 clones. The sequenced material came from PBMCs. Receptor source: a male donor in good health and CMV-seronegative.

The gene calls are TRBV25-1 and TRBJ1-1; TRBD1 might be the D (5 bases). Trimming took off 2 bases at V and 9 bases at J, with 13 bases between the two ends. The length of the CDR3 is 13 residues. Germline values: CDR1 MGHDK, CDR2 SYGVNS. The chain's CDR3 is CASSEDLAGQAFF. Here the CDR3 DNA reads TGTGCCAGCAGTGAAGACTTGGCAGGGCAAGCTTTCTTT.

The CDR3 region has the DNA TGTGCCAGCAGCTCTAGTCTCGTCCCAGGGGACACTGAAGCTTTCTTT. Its protein is CASSSSLVPGDTEAFF. The chain employs TRBV7-6 and TRBJ1-1, with TRBD1 as a possible D gene (6 bases). There are 16 residues in the CDR3. Trimming stripped 4 bases from V and 3 bases from J, with 18 bases between. CDR1 is SGHVS and CDR2 is FNYEAQ in the germline V gene. Together with reference TRBV7-6 and TRBJ1-1, the CDR3 gives the full variable domain: GAGVSQSPRYKVTKRGQDVALRCDPISGHVSLYWYRQALGQGPEFLTYFNYEAQQDKSGLPNDRFSAERPEGSISTLTIQRTEQRDSAMYRCASSSSLVPGDTEAFFGQGTRLTVV.

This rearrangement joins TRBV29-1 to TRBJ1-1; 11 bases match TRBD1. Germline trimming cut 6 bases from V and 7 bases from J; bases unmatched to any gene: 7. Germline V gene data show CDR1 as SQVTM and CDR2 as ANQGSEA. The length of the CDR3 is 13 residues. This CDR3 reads CSVAGTGGYEAFF. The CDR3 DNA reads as TGCAGCGTGGCGGGGACAGGGGGGTATGAAGCTTTCTTT.

The CDR3 protein is CASSLGPGEEAFF. The CDR3 region has the DNA TGTGCCAGCAGCTTAGGGCCAGGGGAAGAGGCTTTCTTT. V and J are TRBV11-3 and TRBJ1-1, with a tentative D call TRBD1 (6 bases). This CDR3 contains 13 residues. Looked up from germline, CDR1 is SGHNT and CDR2 is YENEEA. Trimming removed 1 base from V and 11 bases from J, with 14 bases in between.

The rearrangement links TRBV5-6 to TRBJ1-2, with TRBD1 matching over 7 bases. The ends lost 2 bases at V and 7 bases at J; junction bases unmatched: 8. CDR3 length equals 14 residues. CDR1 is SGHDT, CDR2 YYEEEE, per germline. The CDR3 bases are TGTGCCAGCAGCTTAGGTACAGGGGCGGTTGGCTACACCTTC. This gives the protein CASSLGTGAVGYTF.